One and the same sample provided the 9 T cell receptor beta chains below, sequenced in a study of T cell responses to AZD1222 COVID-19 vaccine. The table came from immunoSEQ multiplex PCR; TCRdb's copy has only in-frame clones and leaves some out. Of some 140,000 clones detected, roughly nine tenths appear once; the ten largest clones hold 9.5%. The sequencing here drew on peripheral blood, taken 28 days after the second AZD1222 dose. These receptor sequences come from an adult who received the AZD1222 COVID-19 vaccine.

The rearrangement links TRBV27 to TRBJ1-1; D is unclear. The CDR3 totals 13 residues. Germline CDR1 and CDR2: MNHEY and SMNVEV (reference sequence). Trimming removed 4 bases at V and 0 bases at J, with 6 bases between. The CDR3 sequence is CASSYTVNTEAFF. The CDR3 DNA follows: TGTGCCAGCAGTTATACCGTGAACACTGAAGCTTTCTTT.

CDR3 loop: CASSPSGGGTEAFF. In DNA form, the CDR3 reads TGTGCCAGCAGCCCAAGTGGAGGGGGTACTGAAGCTTTCTTT. The gene calls are TRBV3-1 (or the pseudogene TRBV3-2) and TRBJ1-1; TRBD1 might be the D (6 bases). Trimming stripped 4 bases from V and 5 bases from J, with 14 bases between. The germline V gene encodes CDR1 LGHDT and CDR2 YNNKEL (reference sequence). CDR3 length equals 14 residues.

The CDR3: CASSLYSGQGGNEQFF. For the CDR3, the DNA is TGTGCCAGCAGCTTATATAGCGGACAGGGAGGCAATGAGCAGTTCTTC. The chain links TRBV7-9 to TRBJ2-1, with 8 bases lining up with TRBD1. V was pared by 2 bases and J by 6 bases, with 9 bases of the junction left unmatched. This CDR3 contains 16 residues. Per the germline V gene, CDR1 is SEHNR and CDR2 is FQNEAQ (reference sequence).

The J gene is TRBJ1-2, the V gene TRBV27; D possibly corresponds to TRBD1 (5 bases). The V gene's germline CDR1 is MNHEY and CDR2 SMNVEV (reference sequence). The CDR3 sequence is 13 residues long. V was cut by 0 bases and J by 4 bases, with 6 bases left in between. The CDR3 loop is CASSLSGAYGYTF. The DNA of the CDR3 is TGTGCCAGCAGTTTATCAGGGGCCTATGGCTACACCTTC.

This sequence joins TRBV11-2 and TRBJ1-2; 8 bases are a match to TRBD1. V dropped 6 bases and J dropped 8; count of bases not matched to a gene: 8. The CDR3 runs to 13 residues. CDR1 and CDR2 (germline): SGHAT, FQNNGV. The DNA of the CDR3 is TGTGCCAGCAGGCAAACCGACAGGGGAGGCTACACCTTC. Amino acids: CASRQTDRGGYTF.

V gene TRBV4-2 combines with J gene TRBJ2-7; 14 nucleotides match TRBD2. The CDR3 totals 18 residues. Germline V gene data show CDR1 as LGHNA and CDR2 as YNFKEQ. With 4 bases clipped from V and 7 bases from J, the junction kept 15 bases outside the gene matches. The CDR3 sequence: CASSLGTSGSLVVLEQYF. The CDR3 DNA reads TGTGCCAGCAGCCTCGGGACTAGCGGGAGTTTGGTCGTTTTGGAGCAGTACTTC.

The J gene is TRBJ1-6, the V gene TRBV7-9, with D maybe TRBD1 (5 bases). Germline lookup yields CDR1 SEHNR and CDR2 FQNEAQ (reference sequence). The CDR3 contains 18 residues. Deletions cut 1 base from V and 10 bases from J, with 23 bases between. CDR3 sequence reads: CASSLGVNGHSGGSPLHF. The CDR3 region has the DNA TGTGCCAGCAGCTTAGGGGTGAACGGGCACAGCGGGGGGTCACCCCTCCACTTT.

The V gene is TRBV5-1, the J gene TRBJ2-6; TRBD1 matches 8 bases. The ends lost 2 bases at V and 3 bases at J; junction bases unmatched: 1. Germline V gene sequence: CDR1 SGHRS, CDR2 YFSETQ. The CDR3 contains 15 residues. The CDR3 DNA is TGCGCCAGCAGCTTACAGGGGGATGGGGCCAACGTCCTGACTTTC. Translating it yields CASSLQGDGANVLTF.

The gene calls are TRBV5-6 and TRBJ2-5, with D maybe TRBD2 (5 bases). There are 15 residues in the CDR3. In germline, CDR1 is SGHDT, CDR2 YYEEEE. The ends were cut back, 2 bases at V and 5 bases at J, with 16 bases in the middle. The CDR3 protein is CASSFHAGGMETQYF. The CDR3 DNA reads TGTGCCAGCAGCTTTCATGCGGGCGGAATGGAGACCCAGTACTTC.